The source of this T cell receptor beta chain is a study of blood T cells in healthy people across ages. A second PCR, run for roughly 7 to 11 cycles, used a sample-barcoded 5' primer plus a J-beta primer mix. A template-switch adaptor with 12 random nucleotides tagged each cDNA molecule. Every sample produced at least 2.5 million CDR3-containing paired-end reads. Via MiXCR, TCRdb re-called the 5' RACE reads, giving one row per CDR3 protein. The sample has fewer than 2,000,000 distinct CDR3 sequences; roughly 43% are singletons. Study-wide findings and caveats: The diversity estimates, figures obtained from one million T cells, were considered underestimates.

Comments on this clonotype: What it binds is unknown.

This CDR3 has 18 residues. Between the trimmed V and J ends, which lost 1 base and 0 bases, there was a span of 19 bases. Germline assignment: CDR1 SGHVS and CDR2 FNYEAQ. The rearrangement joins TRBV7-6 to TRBJ2-7; D not resolved. The origin of this receptor is a human donor in good health. The sample consisted of blood. CDR3 DNA sequence: TGTGCCAGCAGCTTAGGACGCGGAAAATTCTCCGGCTCCTACGAGCAGTACTTC. This translates into CASSLGRGKFSGSYEQYF.